This T cell receptor (beta chain) was identified in a study of control samples from healthy donors and cancer patients. Looked up from germline, CDR1 is SGHTA and CDR2 is FQGNSA. Deletions cut 5 bases from V and 8 bases from J, with 12 bases between. The CDR3 is made up of 12 amino acids. TCRdb's copy holds only in-frame clones and misses some; the assay was immunoSEQ multiplex PCR. The sample has some 410,000 clones, over 75% seen once; the top ten hold around 6.4%. The genes are TRBV7-2 and TRBJ1-2; no clear D gene. This clonotype was obtained from a man aged 35-49 years with head and neck cancer. Sequencing was carried out using PBMCs. The CDR3 loop reads CASSLPPPGYTF. The CDR3, as DNA: TGTGCCAGCAGCCTCCCCCCCCCGGGCTACACCTTC.